The 5 T cell receptor beta chains below come from one sample, sequenced in a study of CD8+ T cells in alopecia areata. Following RNA extraction, reverse transcription yielded cDNA that acted as the sequencing template. Libraries were prepared by immunoSEQ multiplex PCR; TCRdb keeps only in-frame clonotypes and omits some of them. The table has about 82,000 clones, roughly 47% seen once. Sequenced sample: NKG2D-high CD8+ T cells sorted from blood. These receptors all come from a human donor with alopecia areata.

This chain connects TRBV14 to TRBJ2-2, with D possibly matching TRBD1 (6 bases). Trimming removed 3 bases at V and 4 bases at J, with 9 bases between. The V gene's germline CDR1 is SGHDN and CDR2 FVKESK. This CDR3 spans 14 amino acids. CDR3 in amino acids: CASSHIGGTGELFF. The CDR3, as DNA: TGTGCCAGCAGCCATATAGGGGGCACCGGGGAGCTGTTTTTT. Full variable domain (rest looked up from reference TRBV14 and TRBJ2-2): EAGVTQFPSHSVIEKGQTVTLRCDPISGHDNLYWYRRVMGKEIKFLLHFVKESKQDESGMPNNRFLAERTGGTYSTLKVQPAELEDSGVYFCASSHIGGTGELFFGEGSRLTVL.

The chain links TRBV29-1 to TRBJ2-7; D remains unclear. The germline gives CDR1 SQVTM, CDR2 ANQGSEA. The CDR3 covers 12 residues. The V end lost 3 bases, the J end lost 2 bases, and 8 bases lay between the germline ends. CDR3: CSVELIPYEQYF. In nucleotides, the CDR3 is TGCAGCGTTGAGCTGATACCCTACGAGCAGTACTTC.

This sequence joins TRBV27 and TRBJ1-1, with no clear D. Trimming removed 4 bases from V and 8 bases from J, with 14 bases in between. Per the germline V gene, CDR1 is MNHEY and CDR2 is SMNVEV (reference sequence). This CDR3 is 13 amino acids long. The CDR3 loop is CASSSHGQTEAFF. CDR3 sequence (DNA): TGTGCCAGCAGTTCCCATGGGCAGACCGAAGCTTTCTTT.

This chain links TRBV6-1 with TRBJ1-2; no clear D gene. Germline-derived CDR1 and CDR2 are MNHNS and SASEGT. The V end lost 10 bases, the J end lost 6 bases, and 9 bases lay between the germline ends. This CDR3 region has 10 residues. The CDR3 is CATGRDGYTF. For the CDR3, the DNA is TGTGCCACCGGTAGGGATGGCTACACCTTC.

The sample holds one count of this clone. The CDR3 loop is CASIISGGEDNEQFF. The DNA for the CDR3 is TGTGCCAGCATCATAAGCGGGGGGGAAGACAATGAGCAGTTCTTC. The chain recombines TRBV11-2 with TRBJ2-1; TRBD2 agrees at 10 bases. The CDR3 sequence is 15 residues long. Germline-derived CDR1 and CDR2 are SGHAT and FQNNGV. V dropped 7 bases and J dropped 5; count of bases not matched to a gene: 8.